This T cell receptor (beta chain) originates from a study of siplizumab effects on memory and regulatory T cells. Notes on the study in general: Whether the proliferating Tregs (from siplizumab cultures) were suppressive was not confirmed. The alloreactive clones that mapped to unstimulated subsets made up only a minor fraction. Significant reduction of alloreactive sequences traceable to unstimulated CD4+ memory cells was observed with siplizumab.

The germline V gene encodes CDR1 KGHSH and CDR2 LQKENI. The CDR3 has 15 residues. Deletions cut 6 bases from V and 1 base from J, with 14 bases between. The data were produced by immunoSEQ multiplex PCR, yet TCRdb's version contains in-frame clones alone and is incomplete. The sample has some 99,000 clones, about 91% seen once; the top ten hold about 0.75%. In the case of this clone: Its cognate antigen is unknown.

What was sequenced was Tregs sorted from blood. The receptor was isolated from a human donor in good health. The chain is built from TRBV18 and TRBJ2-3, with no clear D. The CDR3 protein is CASSGFEARTDTQYF. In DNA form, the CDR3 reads TGTGCCAGCTCGGGTTTTGAGGCGCGCACAGATACGCAGTATTTT.